Listed here is a single T cell receptor beta chain. No antigen is known for it. No much larger clone exists at a distance of one base, and base qualities are not known. The junction carries 15 bases between V and J, which are trimmed by 3 bases and 3 bases respectively. From the cysteine up to the phenylalanine, the CDR3 has a length of 15 residues. Left in the record is the CDR3 DNA by itself, 45 bases read in frame from the first base. CDR1 and CDR2, per the germline V gene, are SGHDN and FVKESK. This entry is derived from a study of cytomegalovirus exposure and HLA in healthy donors (dated by TCRdb to about 2017). Concerning the study at large: According to an earlier analysis of several hundred of the donors, some 180 million T cells yielded 117 million unique TCR beta sequences and roughly 280 Gb of sequence data. Both class I and class II loci were covered by HLA typing, at four-digit resolution. The study used immunosequencing to profile the T cell repertoires of 670 or so subjects and linked those repertoires to cytomegalovirus serostatus. Donor age, sex, ethnicity and CMV serostatus were compiled together with the repertoire data. Rather than drawing on any new phenotypic data, the later analysis identified candidate immune exposures from TCR beta sequences and the way those sequences occurred across donors. The study aimed to test whether cataloging public T cell receptors could reveal signatures of past pathogen exposure. Every discovery cohort repertoire had been produced on one sequencing platform. Typing coverage differed by locus: A, B, C, DRB1 and DQB1 were typed in roughly 620-640 donors, DQA1 in 500 to 550, DPA1 in nearly 610, and DPB1 in 472. In a later genetic analysis, genome-wide SNP genotypes for about 55% of the roughly 700 donors were used, and that subset was treated as a discovery cohort. Of the 350 to 400 genotyped donors, 65% to 90% fell in the genetic ancestry cluster associated with self-reported Caucasian donors. An earlier analysis of approximately 640 of the donors applied high-throughput TCR beta sequencing to assess whether each TCR beta V gene segment acted as functional or pseudogenic. High-throughput TCR immunosequencing, statistical association of individual TCRs with disease status, and machine learning were combined to predict cytomegalovirus infection status. In a later analysis, previously published TCR beta repertoires from 550 to 700 donors were re-analyzed and high-resolution HLA genotyping was added so that TCR occurrence patterns could be studied. Roughly five DR-DQ haplotypes were handled as single units for association and clustering, since linkage in the cohort was strong. Approximately 300 gigabases of sequencing data and tens of millions of unique TCR sequences made up an early release that covered 500 to 700 HLA-typed donors. Among a few hundred genotyped donors of the cohort, an average of about 240,000 unique TCR beta nucleotide sequences were sequenced per donor, 15% to 20% of them non-productive. Along with the roughly 670-subject first cohort, a separate validation cohort of over 90 different subjects was used.

The library relied on the immunoSEQ multiplex PCR assay. A mixture of 60 forward primers for TCR Vbeta segments and 13 reverse primers for TCR Jbeta segments was used in the multiplex PCR. Amplification of the CDR3 region of rearranged TCR beta genes was performed with a multiplex PCR assay on genomic DNA. The Illumina HiSeq System was used to sequence the amplified TCR beta libraries as 87-base-pair reads. The paper's data handling went like this. In a later analysis, tens of millions of unique TCR beta chains were counted across the roughly 670 repertoires, and roughly 10 million of these chains were shared by at least two donors. A nearest-neighbor algorithm error-corrected the raw reads and collapsed the reads into unique sequences, merging closely related sequences to remove PCR and sequencing errors. To assign V, D and J gene segments, CDR3 sequences were aligned to IMGT reference sequences. For a sequence to be retained, a match of at least six nucleotides to both a V gene segment and a J gene segment was required. Rearrangements were classified as productive when the CDR3 lacked stop codons and remained in frame with V and J, and all other rearrangements were classified as non-productive. CDR3 was defined according to IMGT convention as the region running from the second conserved V-encoded cysteine to the conserved J-encoded phenylalanine. Sequences without an unambiguous match to a single V gene segment were excluded from the earlier analysis of over 500 of the donors. An earlier analysis of several hundred of the donors called V segments functional above 56.7% productive rearrangements and segregating when the between-donor standard deviation exceeded 5%. A statistical classification framework was built to diagnose cytomegalovirus status from the catalog of TCR beta chain sequences. In a later analysis, TCR nucleotide sequences were compared against IMGT/GENE-DB human TR gene sequences so that V and J genes could be assigned. In a later analysis, CDR3 sequences and most-parsimonious VDJ recombination scenarios were assigned using the TCRdist pipeline. In a later analysis, each TCR beta chain was defined by its CDR3 amino acid sequence together with its V-gene family, and reads without a unique V-gene family were excluded. To address suspected cross-contamination and a sequencing artifact, a later analysis removed around 590 highly shared, low-generation-probability nucleotide sequences. In a later analysis, a clonal expansion index was calculated for each public chain from normalized within-repertoire ranks of inferred template counts. In a later analysis, generation probabilities were computed using a VDJ recombination model fitted to out-of-frame rearrangements, and the results were checked against IGoR. A later analysis scored TCR-TCR, TCR-HLA and TCR-CMV co-occurrence with hypergeometric tests, applying a repertoire-size bias correction to TCR pairs. To estimate false discovery rates, a later analysis permuted the HLA or CMV assignments 20 times. In a later analysis, co-occurring TCRs were grouped using DBSCAN, with TCRdist sequence similarity added in when clustering inside HLA-allele-positive subsets. Repertoires with fewer than 30,000 or more than 120,000 public chains, plus five repertoires with anomalous nucleotide sharing, were excluded from co-occurrence clustering. As stored in TCRdb, this immuneACCESS dataset retains in-frame rearrangements with V and J assigned. A fraction of the clones does not appear; measured against another copy, unresolved V genes explain less than half of the discrepancy, and the remainder lacks a known reason. The D gene and trimming were derived from the DNA, and the V and J assignments and clone size from that table. The sample yields approximately 160,000 clones; roughly 85% were counted once. Approximately 1.5% of the sample is in the top ten clones.

The cohort was made up of 650 to 700 healthy bone marrow donors. At the time of sampling, every cohort member was nominally healthy, though immune exposures that went unrecorded were likely present. The donor was CMV seronegative and belonged to the group of 352 seronegative cohort members. A peripheral blood sample was collected from each donor, and TCR beta sequencing was performed on peripheral blood mononuclear cells. Genomic DNA extraction from the blood cell samples was performed with the Qiagen DNeasy Blood Extraction Kit. Overall results and qualifications from the work: The earlier analysis of approximately 540 of the donors excluded fewer than 20 rarely observed V segments, including chromosome 9 orphons, because counts were too low. A further reported finding was that TCR beta sequences accurately predicted the HLA-A and HLA-B alleles for most subjects in the first cohort. Strong co-occurrence of HLA alleles, especially DR and DQ, made assigning TCR associations to individual alleles difficult. According to the authors, the approach could potentially be generalized to other disease states and immunological phenotypes. A later analysis associated 16,951 TCR beta sequences with specific HLA alleles at a false discovery rate of 0.05. Linkage disequilibrium might explain the correlated functional status among segregating V segments, but an unknown experimental factor could not be excluded. The presence/absence analyses assumed that sequencing depth was roughly uniform across donors, and that assumption may not be true. According to a later genetic analysis, donors in an Asian-associated ancestry cluster had fewer N-insertions in productive TCRs than the approximately 700-donor mean. In an earlier analysis of about 540 of the donors, most TCR beta V segments were observed in productive rearrangements about 87% or about 30% of the time, broadly matching IMGT annotations. In a later analysis, TCR association rates were found to vary across HLA loci, with the most associated TCRs seen for DRB1 alleles and the fewest for HLA-C alleles. A few of the identified cytomegalovirus-associated TCR beta chains were confirmed in vitro to be specific for cytomegalovirus antigens. A cluster of highly shared sequence variants was judged likely to be a technical artifact of the sequencing pipeline. The 87-base-pair reads could not distinguish some IMGT-functional V segments, including TRBV6-2 and TRBV6-3, so those segments were excluded. Most CMV-associated TCR beta chains appeared to be HLA-restricted in a later analysis, and the HLA associations seemed to be driven largely by CMV exposure. The classifier was reported to diagnose cytomegalovirus status with high specificity and sensitivity in both the original and validation cohorts. In a later analysis, HLA-associated TCR beta chains were found to be more clonally expanded and to have lower generation probabilities than equally common non-associated chains. Because HLA typing was unavailable for some donors at each locus, only the typed subset was used in association tests. While some public TCRs were present in many individuals, most TCR sequences turned up only very rarely across donors. In a later genetic analysis, a missense DCLRE1C variant was associated with V-gene and J-gene trimming of TCR beta chains, and the association was replicated in an independent cohort. A total of fewer than 200 TCR beta chains were listed by the study as associated with cytomegalovirus. Immune exposure information for the cohort was limited to CMV serostatus. Only TCR beta chains were sequenced in this cohort, and the absence of alpha or paired-chain data limited detectable features. According to a later analysis, parvovirus B19, influenza, CMV and Epstein-Barr virus appeared linked to several top co-occurrence clusters.

This sequence originates from a male donor in good health and CMV-seronegative. Sequencing was done on a sample of PBMCs. Recombination connected TRBV14 to TRBJ2-7; matching of 5 bases hints at TRBD1 as the D gene. The base sequence is TGTGCCAGCAGCCATAGGGGCACGGCGTTCTACGAGCAGTACTTC. Translated, it gives CASSHRGTAFYEQYF.